This entry lists 11 T cell receptor beta chains sequenced from one sample in a study of patients and donors after allogeneic stem cell transplantation. MiXCR, run by TCRdb on the RT-PCR reads, gives a single entry per CDR3 protein. The sample comprises some 160,000 distinct CDR3 sequences, nearly 25% of which are singletons, and roughly 26% rests with the top ten. The specimen was blood, either unsorted or a sorted T cell fraction (not recorded which). The receptors here all came from a human donor who was either an allogeneic HSCT recipient or a stem cell or donor lymphocyte infusion donor (not recorded which). It is not recorded whose cells these are; they may come from a transplant donor.

This clonotype was counted between two and nine times. This chain links TRBV20-1 with TRBJ2-1; D remains ambiguous. This CDR3 region has 14 residues. V was pared by 2 bases and J by 0 bases, with 8 bases between. Germline V gene data show CDR1 as DFQATT and CDR2 as SNEGSKA (reference sequence). This CDR3 is CSARLFHSYNEQFF. The CDR3 DNA sequence: TGCAGTGCTAGACTCTTCCACTCCTACAATGAGCAGTTCTTC.

This clonotype occurred a few times. The gene calls are TRBV27 and TRBJ2-7, with D possibly TRBD2 on 5 matching bases. This CDR3 comprises 13 residues. Trimming took off 2 bases at V and 7 bases at J, with 12 bases between the two ends. Germline CDR1 is MNHEY and CDR2 is SMNVEV (reference sequence). CDR3 residues: CASSLGPSGEQYF. Here the CDR3 DNA reads TGTGCCAGCAGTTTAGGACCATCGGGGGAGCAGTACTTC.

This clonotype occurred many times. This chain connects TRBV29-1 to TRBJ1-1, with D tentatively TRBD1 (5 bases). Germline CDR1 is SQVTM and CDR2 is ANQGSEA. The CDR3 totals 14 residues. V lost 6 bases and J lost 4, with 18 bases in between. Here the CDR3 DNA reads TGCAGCGTCCCGGGGTGGGGCTTCGGCACTGAAGCTTTCTTT. It codes for CSVPGWGFGTEAFF.

V usage is TRBV7-3 and J usage is TRBJ2-6; D remains ambiguous. Germline V gene data show CDR1 as SGHTA and CDR2 as FQGTGA. Trimming removed 8 bases from V and 2 bases from J, with 13 bases in between. This CDR3 is built from 15 residues. The CDR3 nucleotides read TGTGCCAGCGCTGGGATGCCCCCTGGGGCCAACGTCCTGACTTTC. Translating it yields CASAGMPPGANVLTF. The full variable domain, rest sourced from reference TRBV7-3 and TRBJ2-6, is GAGVSQTPSNKVTEKGKYVELRCDPISGHTALYWYRQSLGQGPEFLIYFQGTGAADDSGLPNDRFFAVRPEGSVSTLKIQRTERGDSAVYLCASAGMPPGANVLTFGAGSRLTVL.

This clonotype was counted only a few times. This sequence joins TRBV5-1 and TRBJ1-2; a weak D match, TRBD1 (5 bases). V lost 3 bases and J 7 bases, leaving 16 bases between the germline ends. CDR1 is SGHRS, CDR2 YFSETQ, per germline. The CDR3 runs 14 residues. CDR3 coding DNA: TGCGCCAGCAGCTGGGGACCTCCTAGTGGTGGCTACACCTTC. Its translation is CASSWGPPSGGYTF.

This clonotype was counted a single time. The rearrangement uses TRBV7-2 and TRBJ2-3; D gene uncertain. This CDR3 contains 15 residues. From germline, CDR1 is SGHTA and CDR2 FQGNSA. The V end was cut by 0 bases, the J end by 0 bases, with 7 bases between. In nucleotides, the CDR3 is TGTGCCAGCAGCTTAGCTTGGCAAAGCACAGATACGCAGTATTTT. The encoded protein is CASSLAWQSTDTQYF. The full variable domain, completed using reference TRBV7-2 and TRBJ2-3, is GAGVSQSPSNKVTEKGKDVELRCDPISGHTALYWYRQSLGQGLEFLIYFQGNSAPDKSGLPSDRFSAERTGGSVSTLTIQRTQQEDSAVYLCASSLAWQSTDTQYFGPGTRLTVL.

This clonotype is a singleton in its sample. The V gene is TRBV20-1, the J gene TRBJ2-6; tentative D call: TRBD2 (6 bases). Trimming took 7 bases from V and 0 from J, leaving 10 bases between them. Germline assignment: CDR1 DFQATT and CDR2 SNEGSKA (reference sequence). The CDR3 is made up of 14 amino acids. In nucleotides, the CDR3 is TGCAGTGTTGCGCGGGGCTCTGGGGCCAACGTCCTGACTTTC. This codes for CSVARGSGANVLTF.

The J gene is TRBJ2-5, the V gene TRBV12-3 or TRBV12-4, with 12 positions matching TRBD2. The CDR3 is 15 amino acids. J was trimmed by 5 bases and V by 6 bases; bases with no gene match: 7. The CDR3 nucleotides are TGTGCCAGCAGACTAGCGGGGGGAACTAGGGAGACCCAGTACTTC. This codes for CASRLAGGTRETQYF.

The rearrangement uses TRBV18 and TRBJ1-1; no firm D call. Trimming removed 2 bases at V and 0 bases at J, with 4 bases between. This CDR3 is built from 13 residues. Germline CDR1 is KGHSH and CDR2 is LQKENI. The CDR3 sequence is CASSPVLNTEAFF. The CDR3 coding sequence is TGTGCCAGCTCACCAGTGTTGAACACTGAAGCTTTCTTT.

This clonotype was picked up a small number of times. J is TRBJ1-6 and V is TRBV6-5; D gene unclear. The CDR3 is 15 amino acids. Trimming took 1 base from V and 5 from J, leaving 9 bases between them. The germline V gene encodes CDR1 MNHEY and CDR2 SVGAGI. The CDR3 sequence is CASSYWVSNNSPLHF. CDR3 bases: TGTGCCAGCAGTTACTGGGTGTCGAATAATTCACCCCTCCACTTT.

At least ten counts were recorded for this clonotype. The chain joins TRBV12-3 or TRBV12-4 to TRBJ1-1; no definite D call. V was trimmed by 5 bases and J by 2 bases, leaving 9 bases between them. The CDR3 totals 13 residues. This chain's CDR3 is CASSPRKNTEAFF. The CDR3 region has the DNA TGTGCCAGCAGTCCCCGAAAAAACACTGAAGCTTTCTTT.